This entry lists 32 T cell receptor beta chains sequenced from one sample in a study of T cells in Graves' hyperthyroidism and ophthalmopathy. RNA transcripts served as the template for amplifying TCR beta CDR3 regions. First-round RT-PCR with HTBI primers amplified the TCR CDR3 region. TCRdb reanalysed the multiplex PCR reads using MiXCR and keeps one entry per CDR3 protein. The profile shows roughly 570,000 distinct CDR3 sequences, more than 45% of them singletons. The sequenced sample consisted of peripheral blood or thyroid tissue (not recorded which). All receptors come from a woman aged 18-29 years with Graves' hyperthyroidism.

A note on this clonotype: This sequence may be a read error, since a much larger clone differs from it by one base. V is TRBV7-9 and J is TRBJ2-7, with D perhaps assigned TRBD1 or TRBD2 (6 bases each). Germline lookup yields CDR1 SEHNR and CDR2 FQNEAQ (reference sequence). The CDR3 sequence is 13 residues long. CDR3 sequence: CASSNTPGAERYF. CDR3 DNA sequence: TGTGCCAGCAGCAACACCCCGGGGGCCGAGCGGTACTTC. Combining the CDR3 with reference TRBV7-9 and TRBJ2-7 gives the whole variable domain DTGVSQNPRHKITKRGQNVTFRCDPISEHNRLYWYRQTLGQGPEFLTYFQNEAQLEKSRLLSDRFSAERPKGSFSTLEIQRTEQGDSAMYLCASSNTPGAERYFGPGTRLTVT.

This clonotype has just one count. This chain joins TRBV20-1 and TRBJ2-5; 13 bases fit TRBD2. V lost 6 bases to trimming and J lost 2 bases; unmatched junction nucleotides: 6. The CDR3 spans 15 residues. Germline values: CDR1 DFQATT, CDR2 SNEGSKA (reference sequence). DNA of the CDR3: TGCAGTGCGCGACCGGGACTAGCGGGACAAGAGACCCAGTACTTC. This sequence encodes CSARPGLAGQETQYF.

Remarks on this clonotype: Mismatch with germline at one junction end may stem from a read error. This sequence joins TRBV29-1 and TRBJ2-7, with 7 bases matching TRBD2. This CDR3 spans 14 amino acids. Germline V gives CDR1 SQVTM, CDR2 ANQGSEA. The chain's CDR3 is CSVDQGGPSHEQYF. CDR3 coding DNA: TGCAGCGTTGACCAGGGAGGGCCCTCCCACGAGCAGTACTTC.

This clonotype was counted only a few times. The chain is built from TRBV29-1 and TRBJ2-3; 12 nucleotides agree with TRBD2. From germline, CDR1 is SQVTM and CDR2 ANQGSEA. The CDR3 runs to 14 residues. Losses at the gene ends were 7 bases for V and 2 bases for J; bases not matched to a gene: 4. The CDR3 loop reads CSETSGRPTDTQYF. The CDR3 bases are TGCAGCGAGACTAGCGGGAGACCCACAGATACGCAGTATTTT.

CDR3 coding DNA: TGCAGTCCAAACACAGGGAACTATGGCTACACCTTC. This encodes CSPNTGNYGYTF. This chain joins TRBV29-1 and TRBJ1-2; possibly TRBD1 for D (6 bases). CDR1 SQVTM and CDR2 ANQGSEA come from the germline V gene. The CDR3 sequence is 12 residues long. Full variable domain (outside the CDR3, taken from reference TRBV29-1 and TRBJ1-2): SAVISQKPSRDICQRGTSLTIQCQVDSQVTMMFWYRQQPGQSLTLIATANQGSEATYESGFVIDKFPISRPNLTFSTLTVSNMSPEDSSIYLCSPNTGNYGYTFGSGTRLTVV.

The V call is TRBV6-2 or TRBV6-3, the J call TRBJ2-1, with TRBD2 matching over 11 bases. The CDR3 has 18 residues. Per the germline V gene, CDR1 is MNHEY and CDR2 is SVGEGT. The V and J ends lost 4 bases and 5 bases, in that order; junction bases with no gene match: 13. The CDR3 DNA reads TGTGCCAGCAGTTCCACCACCTATGGACTAGCGGGCAACAATGAGCAGTTCTTC. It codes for CASSSTTYGLAGNNEQFF.

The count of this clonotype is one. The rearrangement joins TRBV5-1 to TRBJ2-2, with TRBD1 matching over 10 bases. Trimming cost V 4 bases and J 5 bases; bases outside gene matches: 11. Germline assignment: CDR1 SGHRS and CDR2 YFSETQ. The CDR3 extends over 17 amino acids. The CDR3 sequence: CASSHLKTGGRTGELFF. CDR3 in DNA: TGCGCCAGCAGCCACCTAAAGACAGGGGGCCGGACCGGGGAGCTGTTTTTT.

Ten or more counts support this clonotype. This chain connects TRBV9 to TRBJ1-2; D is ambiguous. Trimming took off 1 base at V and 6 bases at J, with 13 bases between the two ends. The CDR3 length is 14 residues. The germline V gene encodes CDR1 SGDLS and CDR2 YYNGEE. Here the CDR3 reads CASSVSDGPNGYTF. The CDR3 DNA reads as TGTGCCAGCAGCGTAAGCGACGGCCCGAATGGCTACACCTTC.

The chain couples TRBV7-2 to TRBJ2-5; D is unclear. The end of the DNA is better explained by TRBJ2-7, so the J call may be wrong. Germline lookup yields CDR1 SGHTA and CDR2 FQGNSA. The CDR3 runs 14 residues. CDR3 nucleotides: TGTGCCAGCAGCTTAGGGGGAATGGTTAACGAGCAGTACTTC. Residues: CASSLGGMVNEQYF.

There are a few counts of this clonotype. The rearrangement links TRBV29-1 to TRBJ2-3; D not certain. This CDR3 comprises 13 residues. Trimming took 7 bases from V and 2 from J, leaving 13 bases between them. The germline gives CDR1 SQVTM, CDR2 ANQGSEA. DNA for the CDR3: TGCAGCGGTCAGGAGCTAGACACAGATACGCAGTATTTT. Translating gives CSGQELDTDTQYF.

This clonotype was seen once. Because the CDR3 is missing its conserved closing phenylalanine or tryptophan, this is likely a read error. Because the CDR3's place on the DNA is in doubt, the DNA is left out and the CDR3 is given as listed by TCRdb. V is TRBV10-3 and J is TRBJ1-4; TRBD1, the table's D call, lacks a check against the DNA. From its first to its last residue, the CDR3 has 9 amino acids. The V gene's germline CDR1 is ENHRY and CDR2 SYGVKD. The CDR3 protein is CAISEREFI.

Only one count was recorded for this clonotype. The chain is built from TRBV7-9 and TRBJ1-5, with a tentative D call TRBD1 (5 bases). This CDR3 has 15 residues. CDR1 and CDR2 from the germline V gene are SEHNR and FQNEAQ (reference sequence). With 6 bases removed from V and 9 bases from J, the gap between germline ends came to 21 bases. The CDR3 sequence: CASSPPWGEDRPQHF. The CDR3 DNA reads TGTGCCAGCAGTCCTCCTTGGGGGGAGGATCGGCCCCAGCATTTT.

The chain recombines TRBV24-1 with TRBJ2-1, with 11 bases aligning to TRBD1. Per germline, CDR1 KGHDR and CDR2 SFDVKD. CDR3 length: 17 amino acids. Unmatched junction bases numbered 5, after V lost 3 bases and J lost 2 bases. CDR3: CATSDPGTGGPYNEQFF. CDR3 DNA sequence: TGTGCCACCAGTGATCCGGGGACAGGGGGACCCTACAATGAGCAGTTCTTC.

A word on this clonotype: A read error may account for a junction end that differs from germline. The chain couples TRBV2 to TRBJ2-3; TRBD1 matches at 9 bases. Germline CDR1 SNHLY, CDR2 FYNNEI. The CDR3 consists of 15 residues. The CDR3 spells CASRFRTGEADTRYF. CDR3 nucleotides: TGTGCCAGCCGGTTTAGGACAGGGGAAGCAGATACGCGGTATTTT.

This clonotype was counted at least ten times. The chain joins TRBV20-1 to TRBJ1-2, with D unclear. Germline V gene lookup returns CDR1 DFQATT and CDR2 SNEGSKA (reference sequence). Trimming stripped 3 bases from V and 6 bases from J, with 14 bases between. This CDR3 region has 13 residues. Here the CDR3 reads CSARVRLSNGYTF. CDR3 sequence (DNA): TGCAGTGCTAGGGTCAGATTGTCAAATGGCTACACCTTC.

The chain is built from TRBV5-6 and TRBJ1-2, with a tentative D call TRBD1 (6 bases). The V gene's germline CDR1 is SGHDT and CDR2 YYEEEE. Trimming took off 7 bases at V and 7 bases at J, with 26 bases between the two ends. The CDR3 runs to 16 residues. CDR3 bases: TGTGCCAGCTTCCCGGGATGGCAGGGGCGGCAGGTTGGCTACACCTTC. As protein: CASFPGWQGRQVGYTF.

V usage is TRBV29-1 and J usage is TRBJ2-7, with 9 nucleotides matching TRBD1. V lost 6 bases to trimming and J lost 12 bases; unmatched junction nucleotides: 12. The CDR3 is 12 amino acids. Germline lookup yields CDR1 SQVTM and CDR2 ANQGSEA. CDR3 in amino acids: CSVWDRESMRYF. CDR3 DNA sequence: TGCAGCGTGTGGGACAGGGAGAGCATGAGGTACTTC.

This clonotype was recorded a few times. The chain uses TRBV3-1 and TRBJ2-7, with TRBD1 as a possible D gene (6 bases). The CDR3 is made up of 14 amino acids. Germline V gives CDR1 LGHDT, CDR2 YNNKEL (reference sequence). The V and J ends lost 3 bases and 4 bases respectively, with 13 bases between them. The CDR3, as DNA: TGTGCCAGCAGCCACGGGACAAAGAATTACGAGCAGTACTTC. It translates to CASSHGTKNYEQYF.

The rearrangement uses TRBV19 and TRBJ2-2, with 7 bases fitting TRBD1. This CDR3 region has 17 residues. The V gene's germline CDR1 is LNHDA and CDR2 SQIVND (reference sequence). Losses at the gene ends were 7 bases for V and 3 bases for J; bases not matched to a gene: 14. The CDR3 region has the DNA TGTGCCAGTACCTTGTCTAGGGGGCAGGGGGACACCGGGGAGCTGTTTTTT. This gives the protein CASTLSRGQGDTGELFF.

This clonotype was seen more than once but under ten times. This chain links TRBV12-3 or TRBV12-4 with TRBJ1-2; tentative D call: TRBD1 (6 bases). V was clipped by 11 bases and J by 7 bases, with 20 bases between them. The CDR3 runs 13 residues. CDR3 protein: CAGTPYREGGYTF. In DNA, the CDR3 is TGTGCCGGCACCCCCTACAGGGAGGGTGGCTACACCTTC.

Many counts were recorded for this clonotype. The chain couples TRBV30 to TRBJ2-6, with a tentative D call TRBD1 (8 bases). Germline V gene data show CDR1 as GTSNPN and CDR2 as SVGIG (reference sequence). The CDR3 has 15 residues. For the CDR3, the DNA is TGTGCGTCGGACAGGGAGGGGGCTGGGGCCAACGTCCTGACTTTC. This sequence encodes CASDREGAGANVLTF.

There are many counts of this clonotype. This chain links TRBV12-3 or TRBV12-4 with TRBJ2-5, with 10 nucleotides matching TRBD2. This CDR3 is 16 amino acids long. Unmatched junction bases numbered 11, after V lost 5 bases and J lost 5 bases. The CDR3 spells CASSHNSGRIDETQYF. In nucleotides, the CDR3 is TGTGCCAGCAGTCACAATAGCGGGAGGATCGATGAGACCCAGTACTTC.

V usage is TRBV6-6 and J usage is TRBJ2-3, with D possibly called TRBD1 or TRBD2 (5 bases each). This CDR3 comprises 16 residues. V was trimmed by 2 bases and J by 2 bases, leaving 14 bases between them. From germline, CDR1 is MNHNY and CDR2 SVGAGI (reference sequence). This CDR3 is CASSYLGVADTDTQYF. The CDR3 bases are TGTGCCAGCAGTTACCTGGGGGTGGCAGACACAGATACGCAGTATTTT.

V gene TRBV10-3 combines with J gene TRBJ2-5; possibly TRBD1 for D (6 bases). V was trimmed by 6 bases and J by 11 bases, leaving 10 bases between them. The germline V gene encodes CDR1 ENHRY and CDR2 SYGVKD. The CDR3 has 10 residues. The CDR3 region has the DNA TGTGCCATCAGGACCGGGACACAGTACTTC. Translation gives CAIRTGTQYF.

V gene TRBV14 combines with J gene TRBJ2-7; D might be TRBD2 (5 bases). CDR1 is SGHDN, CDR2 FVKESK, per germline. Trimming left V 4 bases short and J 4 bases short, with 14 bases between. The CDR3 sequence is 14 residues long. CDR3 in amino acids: CASSRYGLGYEQYF. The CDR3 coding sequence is TGTGCCAGCAGCCGCTACGGACTGGGGTACGAGCAGTACTTC.

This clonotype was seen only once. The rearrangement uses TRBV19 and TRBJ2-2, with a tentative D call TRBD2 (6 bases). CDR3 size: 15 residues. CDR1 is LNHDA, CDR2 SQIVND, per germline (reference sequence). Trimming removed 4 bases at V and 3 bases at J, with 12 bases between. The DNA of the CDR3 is TGTGCCAGTAGTACGGGGGAGGCAGACACCGGGGAGCTGTTTTTT. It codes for CASSTGEADTGELFF.

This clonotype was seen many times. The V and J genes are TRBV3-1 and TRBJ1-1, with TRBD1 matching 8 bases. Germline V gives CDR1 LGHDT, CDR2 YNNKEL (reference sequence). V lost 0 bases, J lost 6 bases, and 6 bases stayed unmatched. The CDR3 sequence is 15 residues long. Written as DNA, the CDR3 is TGTGCCAGCAGCCAAGACACAGGGGGACTACCTGAAGCTTTCTTT. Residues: CASSQDTGGLPEAFF.

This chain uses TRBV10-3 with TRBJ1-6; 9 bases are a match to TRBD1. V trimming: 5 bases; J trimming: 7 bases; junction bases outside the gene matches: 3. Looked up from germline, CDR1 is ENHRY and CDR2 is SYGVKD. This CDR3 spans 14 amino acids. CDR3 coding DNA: TGTGCCATCAGTCCGGACAGGGGCAATTCACCCCTCCACTTT. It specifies CAISPDRGNSPLHF.

CDR3 DNA sequence: TGTGCCAGCAGTCGACAGGGGCTTCTCGTCGAGCAGTACTTC. Translating gives CASSRQGLLVEQYF. The V and J genes are TRBV27 and TRBJ2-7; TRBD1 matches at 8 bases. The CDR3 length is 14 residues. The V gene's germline CDR1 is MNHEY and CDR2 SMNVEV (reference sequence). Losses at the gene ends were 5 bases for V and 6 bases for J; bases not matched to a gene: 9.

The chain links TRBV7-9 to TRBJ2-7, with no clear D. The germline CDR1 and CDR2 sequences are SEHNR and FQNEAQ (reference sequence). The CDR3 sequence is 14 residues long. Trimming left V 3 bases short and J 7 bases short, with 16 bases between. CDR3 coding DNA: TGTGCCAGCAGCTTGGTAGGCTCTGCCAGAGAGCAGTACTTC. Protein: CASSLVGSAREQYF.

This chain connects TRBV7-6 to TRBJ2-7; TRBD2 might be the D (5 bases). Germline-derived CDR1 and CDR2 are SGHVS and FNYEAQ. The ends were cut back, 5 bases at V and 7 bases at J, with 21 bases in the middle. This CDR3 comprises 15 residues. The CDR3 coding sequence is TGTGCCAGCAGCAGTGGAGGACTCGGAACTTATGAGCAGTACTTC. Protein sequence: CASSSGGLGTYEQYF.

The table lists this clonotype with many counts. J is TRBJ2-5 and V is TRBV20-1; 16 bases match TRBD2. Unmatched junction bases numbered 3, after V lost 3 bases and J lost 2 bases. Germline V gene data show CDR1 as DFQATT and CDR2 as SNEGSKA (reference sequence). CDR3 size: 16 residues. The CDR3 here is CSASGTSGRAQETQYF. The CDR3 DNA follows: TGCAGTGCTAGTGGGACTAGCGGGAGGGCTCAAGAGACCCAGTACTTC.